Listed here are 12 T cell receptor beta chains from one sample, sequenced in a study of cytomegalovirus exposure and HLA in healthy donors. The PCR employed 60 Vbeta primers together with 13 Jbeta primers. This table comes from immunoSEQ multiplex PCR, and its TCRdb copy is limited to in-frame clones, with some not included. The data hold about 120,000 clones, with approximately 71% observed a single time. Sequenced sample: PBMCs. Every receptor here comes from a woman aged 50 to 65 in good health and CMV-seronegative.

To note about this clone: An end of the junction differs from the germline gene, which may be a read error. The chain employs TRBV7-7 and TRBJ2-2; 10 bases line up with TRBD2. There are 16 residues in the CDR3. Germline assignment: CDR1 SSHAT and CDR2 FNYEAQ (reference sequence). The CDR3: CASSDGLAVNTGELFF. In DNA form, the CDR3 reads TGTGCTAGCAGCGACGGACTAGCGGTGAACACCGGGGAGCTGTTTTTT.

This clone showed up just once. The chain carries TRBV28 and TRBJ1-1; possibly TRBD1 for D (5 bases). The V gene's germline CDR1 is MDHEN and CDR2 SYDVKM. Trimming took 7 bases from V and 6 from J, leaving 21 bases between them. The CDR3 runs to 15 residues. CDR3 loop: CASTQWSGRGAEAFF. The CDR3, as DNA: TGTGCCAGCACCCAGTGGTCGGGGAGGGGAGCTGAAGCTTTCTTT. The full variable domain, with the rest looked up from reference TRBV28 and TRBJ1-1, is DVKVTQSSRYLVKRTGEKVFLECVQDMDHENMFWYRQDPGLGLRLIYFSYDVKMKEKGDIPEGYSVSREKKERFSLILESASTNQTSMYLCASTQWSGRGAEAFFGQGTRLTVV.

This clone was counted only a few times. The chain uses TRBV4-2 and TRBJ2-2; 7 nucleotides line up with TRBD2. The germline V gene has CDR1 LGHNA and CDR2 YNFKEQ. V was pared by 3 bases and J by 6 bases, with 10 bases of the junction left unmatched. The CDR3 covers 16 residues. The CDR3 sequence: CASSHGRGGSAGELFF. The DNA for the CDR3 is TGTGCCAGCAGCCATGGTCGGGGCGGGAGTGCCGGGGAGCTGTTTTTT.

This sequence joins TRBV5-1 and TRBJ2-7; 7 bases are a match to TRBD1. After removal of 2 bases from V and 3 bases from J, the junction contained 5 bases not matched to a gene. The CDR3 consists of 14 residues. Germline V gene lookup returns CDR1 SGHRS and CDR2 YFSETQ. DNA of the CDR3: TGCGCCAGCAGCTTTCGACAGGGTAACTACGAGCAGTACTTC. Its translation: CASSFRQGNYEQYF. Full variable domain (remainder filled in from reference TRBV5-1 and TRBJ2-7): KAGVTQTPRYLIKTRGQQVTLSCSPISGHRSVSWYQQTPGQGLQFLFEYFSETQRNKGNFPGRFSGRQFSNSRSEMNVSTLELGDSALYLCASSFRQGNYEQYFGPGTRLTVT.

This chain connects TRBV16 to TRBJ2-7; 9 nucleotides line up with TRBD1. This CDR3 has 14 residues. Germline V gives CDR1 KGHSY, CDR2 FQNENV. V gave up 2 bases and J gave up 3 bases; unmatched junction bases: 2. This chain's CDR3 is CASSQQTGGYEQYF. The CDR3 DNA reads as TGTGCCAGCAGCCAACAGACAGGGGGCTACGAGCAGTACTTC.

The chain uses TRBV27 and TRBJ2-7; 11 bases line up with TRBD2. The CDR3 is 15 amino acids. Losses at the gene ends were 5 bases for V and 5 bases for J; bases not matched to a gene: 8. Germline values: CDR1 MNHEY, CDR2 SMNVEV (reference sequence). CDR3 DNA: TGTGCCAGCAGTCTCACTAGCGGGAGCGGCAACGAGCAGTACTTC. Translation: CASSLTSGSGNEQYF.

This chain joins TRBV4-2 and TRBJ2-1; 12 bases agree with TRBD2. Trimming removed 4 bases from V and 8 bases from J; junction bases left unmatched: 12. Germline V gene sequence: CDR1 LGHNA, CDR2 YNFKEQ. The CDR3 spans 17 residues. The CDR3 DNA reads TGTGCCAGCAGCCCTCATCTAGCGGGAGGGCCAATGGATGAGCAGTTCTTC. It specifies CASSPHLAGGPMDEQFF.

The CDR3 region has the DNA TGTGCCAGCAGCCCCTTTGGCGGGGGGTTTAACAATCAGCCCCAGCATTTT. As protein: CASSPFGGGFNNQPQHF. J is TRBJ1-5 and V is TRBV7-6; D may be TRBD1 (5 bases). Per germline, CDR1 SGHVS and CDR2 FNYEAQ. V was clipped by 5 bases and J by 3 bases, with 20 bases between them. The CDR3 is 17 amino acids.

The chain recombines TRBV5-4 with TRBJ2-5; unclear D gene. V dropped 3 bases and J dropped 5 bases, with 14 bases sitting between them. This CDR3 is 14 amino acids long. The V gene's germline CDR1 is SGHNT and CDR2 YYREEE (reference sequence). The CDR3 loop reads CASSSRLVSETQYF. Written as DNA, the CDR3 is TGTGCCAGCAGCTCCCGTCTAGTCTCTGAGACCCAGTACTTC.

A few counts support this clone. V gene TRBV6-1 combines with J gene TRBJ2-1; D is unclear. V gave up 2 bases and J gave up 2 bases, with 7 bases separating them. The CDR3 sequence is 14 residues long. CDR1 is MNHNS and CDR2 is SASEGT in the germline V gene. The CDR3 DNA reads as TGTGCCAGCAGTGAAAACAGTCCCTACAATGAGCAGTTCTTC. Translating it yields CASSENSPYNEQFF.

The chain links TRBV6-1 to TRBJ2-1; 9 bases line up with TRBD2. After removal of 1 base from V and 7 bases from J, the junction contained 5 bases not matched to a gene. This CDR3 has 15 residues. CDR1 and CDR2 (germline): MNHNS, SASEGT. CDR3 sequence (DNA): TGTGCCAGCAGTGAAGATGCGGGAGGGTGGAATGAGCAGTTCTTC. This codes for CASSEDAGGWNEQFF.

This clone has only a few counts. The chain links TRBV4-3 to TRBJ2-7; tentative D call: TRBD1 (6 bases). Trimming cost V 0 bases and J 7 bases, with 13 bases left between them. CDR3 length equals 14 residues. Germline V CDR1 and CDR2: LGHNA, YSLEER. In DNA form, the CDR3 reads TGCGCCAGCAGCCAAGATGGCAGGGGTGGGGAGCAGTACTTC. This codes for CASSQDGRGGEQYF.